The next 31 T cell receptor beta chains were all read from a single sample in a study of neurological immune-mediated disorders. TCRdb fed the 5' RACE reads into MiXCR, producing one record per CDR3 protein. The sample has tens of thousands of distinct CDR3 sequences; around an eighth are singletons. Time point reported: longitudinal time-point 2. The sample was PBMCs. All receptors derive from a woman aged 40 to 55 in good health.

By its share, this clonotype is medium-sized. This sequence joins TRBV20-1 and TRBJ2-3; D perhaps matches TRBD2 (5 bases). The CDR3 totals 14 residues. V dropped 4 bases and J dropped 3 bases, with 14 bases sitting between them. Per germline, CDR1 DFQATT and CDR2 SNEGSKA (reference sequence). CDR3 residues: CSANLVRGTDTQYF. CDR3 DNA sequence: TGCAGTGCTAACTTAGTTCGGGGAACAGATACGCAGTATTTT.

This clonotype qualifies as medium-sized. The chain combines TRBV6-5 with TRBJ1-5, with D maybe TRBD1 (6 bases). V was trimmed by 5 bases and J by 3 bases, leaving 14 bases between them. The length of the CDR3 is 15 residues. Germline-derived CDR1 and CDR2 are MNHEY and SVGAGI. CDR3 nucleotides: TGTGCCAGCAGTCGTGGGGGCCTACTCAATCAGCCCCAGCATTTT. Its translation: CASSRGGLLNQPQHF.

This clonotype was detected ten times or more. The chain joins TRBV5-1 to TRBJ2-2; D gene unclear. CDR3 length equals 15 residues. The V gene's germline CDR1 is SGHRS and CDR2 YFSETQ. V was cut by 1 base and J by 5 bases, with 12 bases left in between. The CDR3 spells CASSLKDLRTGELFF. DNA for the CDR3: TGCGCCAGCAGCTTGAAGGACCTAAGGACCGGGGAGCTGTTTTTT.

This clonotype was observed at least ten times. One junction end disagrees with the germline gene, perhaps due to a read error. The V gene is TRBV7-2, the J gene TRBJ2-2; the match to TRBD2 covers 8 bases. In germline, CDR1 is SGHTA, CDR2 FQGNSA. The CDR3 sequence is 15 residues long. The CDR3: CASSPHSGNAGELFF. The CDR3, as DNA: TGTGCCAGCAGCCCGCATAGCGGGAACGCCGGGGAGCTGTTTTTT.

This clonotype was counted ten times or more. The chain combines TRBV12-3 or TRBV12-4 with TRBJ1-2, with D unresolved. Trimming took 1 base from V and 4 from J, leaving 10 bases between them. CDR3 length: 14 residues. The CDR3 region has the DNA TGTGCCAGCAGTTTAGAGTCCAGGATCTATGGCTACACCTTC. Protein sequence: CASSLESRIYGYTF.

This clonotype occurred many times. This chain joins TRBV7-2 and TRBJ2-1, with D unresolved. Trimming pared 6 bases from V and 4 bases from J, leaving 13 bases between. The CDR3 covers 14 residues. The germline V gene encodes CDR1 SGHTA and CDR2 FQGNSA. CDR3 region: CASSRDPRYNEQFF. As DNA, the CDR3 is TGTGCCAGCAGTAGAGACCCCCGATACAATGAGCAGTTCTTC.

V is TRBV10-3 and J is TRBJ1-5; D is uncertain. Trimming stripped 0 bases from V and 3 bases from J, with 6 bases between. Germline loops: CDR1 ENHRY, CDR2 SYGVKD. The CDR3 totals 14 residues. CDR3 bases: TGTGCCATCAGTGAGTCAGGGCCCAATCAGCCCCAGCATTTT. It yields the protein CAISESGPNQPQHF.

A note on this clonotype: A much larger clone lies a single base off, so this may be a read error. This chain joins TRBV7-9 and TRBJ2-2; D is uncertain. CDR1 SEHNR and CDR2 FQNEAQ come from the germline V gene (reference sequence). This CDR3 comprises 12 residues. The CDR3: CASTANTWELFF. The CDR3 coding sequence is TGTGCCAGCACTGCGAACACCTGGGAGCTGTTTTTT.

This clonotype was counted ten times or more. This chain links TRBV7-2 with TRBJ1-3, with D hard to call. Trimming cost V 5 bases and J 9 bases, with 17 bases left between them. The CDR3 contains 14 residues. Germline values: CDR1 SGHTA, CDR2 FQGNSA. In DNA form, the CDR3 reads TGTGCCAGCAGCGCCCCCCCTGAAAGGAGCACCATATATTTT. It is translated as CASSAPPERSTIYF.

The sample holds many counts of this clonotype. The chain couples TRBV9 to TRBJ1-3, with a possible D match to TRBD1 (6 bases). Trimming cost V 3 bases and J 11 bases, with 12 bases left between them. From germline, CDR1 is SGDLS and CDR2 YYNGEE. This CDR3 comprises 12 residues. CDR3 DNA sequence: TGTGCCAGCAGCGAGGGGGGAGTCCCCATATATTTT. This codes for CASSEGGVPIYF.

This clonotype came up many times. This chain joins TRBV20-1 and TRBJ2-5; 7 bases agree with TRBD1. V lost 0 bases and J lost 3; bases outside the gene matches: 7. Germline CDR1 and CDR2: DFQATT and SNEGSKA (reference sequence). The CDR3 is made up of 15 amino acids. This CDR3 is CSAREFPGQKETQYF. The CDR3 DNA sequence: TGCAGTGCTAGAGAGTTCCCGGGACAGAAAGAGACCCAGTACTTC.

This clonotype was seen repeatedly, ten times or more. The chain recombines TRBV10-3 with TRBJ2-5, with D perhaps matching TRBD1 or TRBD2 (5 bases each). This CDR3 is built from 14 residues. The V end was cut by 4 bases, the J end by 3 bases, with 12 bases between. Germline V gene lookup returns CDR1 ENHRY and CDR2 SYGVKD. The CDR3: CAISGSGTEETQYF. CDR3 nucleotides: TGTGCCATCAGTGGATCCGGGACGGAAGAGACCCAGTACTTC.

This clonotype has at least ten counts. V and J are TRBV4-1 and TRBJ2-1; 7 positions match TRBD2. The CDR3 is 14 residues long. Germline V lookup: CDR1 MGHRA, CDR2 YSYEKL. V gave up 1 base and J gave up 3 bases; unmatched junction bases: 0. The CDR3 region has the DNA TGCGCCAGCAGCCAAGGGACTAGCTACAATGAGCAGTTCTTC. It translates to CASSQGTSYNEQFF.

This clonotype was seen more than once but under ten times. The V call is TRBV6-2 or TRBV6-3, the J call TRBJ2-7; no reliable D call. Trimming took off 5 bases at V and 0 bases at J, with 11 bases between the two ends. Germline assignment: CDR1 MNHEY and CDR2 SVGEGT. The CDR3 extends over 14 amino acids. CDR3 DNA: TGTGCCAGCAGTCCCTCCGTAGTCTCCTACGAGCAGTACTTC. Its protein product is CASSPSVVSYEQYF.

This chain links TRBV5-1 with TRBJ2-3; 9 bases are a match to TRBD1. From germline, CDR1 is SGHRS and CDR2 YFSETQ. The CDR3 has 16 amino acids. The J segment lost 0 bases and the V segment lost 4 bases, leaving 6 bases of the junction unmatched. CDR3: CASSLTGGYSTDTQYF. The CDR3 DNA sequence: TGCGCCAGCAGCCTTACAGGGGGCTATAGCACAGATACGCAGTATTTT.

The table lists this clonotype with a few counts. V is TRBV6-2 or TRBV6-3 and J is TRBJ2-7; no clear D gene. CDR1 and CDR2 from the germline V gene are MNHEY and SVGEGT. This CDR3 is 15 amino acids long. Trimming removed 0 bases at V and 0 bases at J, with 9 bases between. The CDR3 spells CASSYSMGLSYEQYF. The CDR3 DNA reads TGTGCCAGCAGTTACTCTATGGGCCTCTCCTACGAGCAGTACTTC.

This clonotype was recorded many times. The chain carries TRBV5-1 and TRBJ1-1; D not certain. Germline-derived CDR1 and CDR2 are SGHRS and YFSETQ. CDR3 size: 15 residues. Trimming took off 4 bases at V and 0 bases at J, with 13 bases between the two ends. The CDR3 DNA reads TGCGCCAGCAGCCTCCGGATTGATGTGAACACTGAAGCTTTCTTT. Translated: CASSLRIDVNTEAFF.

This clonotype was found many times. The chain has TRBV29-1 and TRBJ1-1; 9 nucleotides agree with TRBD1. CDR3 length: 15 amino acids. With V trimmed by 7 bases and J by 6 bases, 15 bases remained unmatched. Germline V CDR1 and CDR2: SQVTM, ANQGSEA. DNA for the CDR3: TGCAGCGGCCGGAGACAGGGGGGCGCGGGGCCTGAAGCTTTCTTT. This gives the protein CSGRRQGGAGPEAFF.

About this clonotype: With a much larger clone just one base away, this may be a read error. The rearrangement links TRBV10-3 to TRBJ1-1; a possible D gene is TRBD1 (6 bases). Germline V gives CDR1 ENHRY, CDR2 SYGVKD. The CDR3 runs 15 residues. DNA of the CDR3: TGTGCCATCAGGGCAGGGGACGCCTGGAACTCTGAAGCTTTCTTT. This translates into CAIRAGDAWNSEAFF.

This clonotype was found many times. The chain has TRBV20-1 and TRBJ2-3; TRBD1 aligns across 8 bases. CDR3 length: 17 residues. The V gene end was trimmed by 3 bases and the J gene end by 5 bases; junction bases not matched to a gene: 16. Germline V gene sequence: CDR1 DFQATT, CDR2 SNEGSKA (reference sequence). CDR3: CSASSLNPGQVIDTQYF. The CDR3 DNA sequence: TGCAGTGCTAGCTCCTTAAATCCGGGACAGGTAATAGATACGCAGTATTTT.

There are many counts of this clonotype. The chain is built from TRBV3-1 and TRBJ1-5; no definite D call. Trimming left V 0 bases short and J 6 bases short, with 9 bases between. CDR3 length: 14 residues. Per the germline V gene, CDR1 is LGHDT and CDR2 is YNNKEL (reference sequence). The CDR3 here is CASSQDGGSQPQHF. The DNA for the CDR3 is TGTGCCAGCAGCCAAGACGGAGGGTCTCAGCCCCAGCATTTT.

This clonotype was detected many times. V and J are TRBV5-1 and TRBJ2-1; TRBD2 matches at 7 bases. V dropped 4 bases and J dropped 4; count of bases not matched to a gene: 17. The CDR3 is made up of 18 amino acids. CDR1 is SGHRS and CDR2 is YFSETQ in the germline V gene. CDR3 in DNA: TGCGCCAGCAGCGCACGGGCCGCCTCGGGCGGGAGTTACAATGAGCAGTTCTTC. It translates to CASSARAASGGSYNEQFF. The entire variable domain, with the rest obtained from reference TRBV5-1 and TRBJ2-1, is as follows: KAGVTQTPRYLIKTRGQQVTLSCSPISGHRSVSWYQQTPGQGLQFLFEYFSETQRNKGNFPGRFSGRQFSNSRSEMNVSTLELGDSALYLCASSARAASGGSYNEQFFGPGTRLTVL.

This clonotype came up many times. The rearrangement links TRBV2 to TRBJ1-1; tentatively, D is TRBD1 (5 bases). The CDR3 runs 14 residues. Per the germline V gene, CDR1 is SNHLY and CDR2 is FYNNEI. V lost 5 bases and J lost 3, with 13 bases in between. The CDR3 DNA sequence: TGTGCCAGCAGTTTCTCAGGGAGGGACACTGAAGCTTTCTTT. Its translation is CASSFSGRDTEAFF.

A few counts support this clonotype. The rearrangement uses TRBV5-1 and TRBJ1-1; 7 bases match TRBD1. Unmatched junction bases numbered 17, after V lost 7 bases and J lost 2 bases. The CDR3 covers 17 residues. Germline V gene lookup returns CDR1 SGHRS and CDR2 YFSETQ. In DNA, the CDR3 is TGCGCCAGCCAACTATTTACAGGGGATGGATATAACACTGAAGCTTTCTTT. As protein: CASQLFTGDGYNTEAFF.

This clonotype was observed at least ten times. Here the CDR3 reads CASSQEGKVRYNSPLHF. In DNA form, the CDR3 reads TGTGCCAGCAGCCAAGAGGGGAAGGTCCGTTATAATTCACCCCTCCACTTT. V usage is TRBV3-1 and J usage is TRBJ1-6, with D uncertain. CDR3 length equals 17 residues. V was shortened by 0 bases and J by 4 bases, with 13 bases between the two germline ends. Per germline, CDR1 LGHDT and CDR2 YNNKEL (reference sequence). The full variable domain, its missing parts supplied by reference TRBV3-1 and TRBJ1-6, is DTAVSQTPKYLVTQMGNDKSIKCEQNLGHDTMYWYKQDSKKFLKIMFSYNNKELIINETVPNRFSPKSPDKAHLNLHINSLELGDSAVYFCASSQEGKVRYNSPLHFGNGTRLTVT.

In this sample, this clonotype turned up many times. V is TRBV25-1 and J is TRBJ2-5; D gene uncertain. There are 14 residues in the CDR3. The ends were cut back, 1 base at V and 5 bases at J, with 11 bases in the middle. Germline CDR1 is MGHDK and CDR2 is SYGVNS. This chain's CDR3 is CASSESQARETQYF. The CDR3 coding sequence is TGTGCCAGCAGTGAATCCCAAGCCCGGGAGACCCAGTACTTC. The full variable domain, with the rest looked up from reference TRBV25-1 and TRBJ2-5, is EADIYQTPRYLVIGTGKKITLECSQTMGHDKMYWYQQDPGMELHLIHYSYGVNSTEKGDLSSESTVSRIRTEHFPLTLESARPSHTSQYLCASSESQARETQYFGPGTRLLVL.

This clonotype was observed many times. The chain combines TRBV7-2 with TRBJ2-7; 8 nucleotides align to TRBD2. The CDR3 has 14 amino acids. V shed 5 bases, J shed 6 bases, and the junction held 9 bases outside the gene matches. Germline V CDR1 and CDR2: SGHTA, FQGNSA. The DNA of the CDR3 is TGTGCCAGCAGCCCCGGGACTAGGAAGGGCGAGCAGTACTTC. Its translation is CASSPGTRKGEQYF.

This clonotype was seen many times. This sequence joins TRBV20-1 and TRBJ2-1, with D perhaps TRBD2 (6 bases). CDR1 and CDR2 (germline): DFQATT, SNEGSKA (reference sequence). The CDR3 length is 15 residues. V shed 1 base and J shed 3 bases, with 13 bases lying between them. This chain's CDR3 is CSARVGGRVYNEQFF. Here the CDR3 DNA reads TGCAGTGCTAGAGTCGGGGGAAGGGTCTACAATGAGCAGTTCTTC.

There are many counts of this clonotype. In DNA form, the CDR3 reads TGCGCCAGCGGCCTAATAAGGGCCGGGGAGCTGTTTTTT. Translating gives CASGLIRAGELFF. The chain recombines TRBV5-1 with TRBJ2-2, with D unclear. Germline V gene sequence: CDR1 SGHRS, CDR2 YFSETQ. The CDR3 is 13 residues long. V was clipped by 7 bases and J by 6 bases, with 13 bases between them.

This clonotype was seen repeatedly, ten times or more. The V call is TRBV5-1, the J call TRBJ2-7; 8 positions match TRBD1. The germline V gene has CDR1 SGHRS and CDR2 YFSETQ. The junction had 9 bases not matched to a gene; V was cut back by 4 bases and J by 6 bases. This CDR3 is built from 14 residues. The CDR3 protein is CASSGGTGVAEQYF. Written as DNA, the CDR3 is TGCGCCAGCAGCGGGGGGACAGGTGTGGCCGAGCAGTACTTC.

The chain uses TRBV20-1 and TRBJ1-6; 7 bases fit TRBD1. From germline, CDR1 is DFQATT and CDR2 SNEGSKA (reference sequence). The CDR3 is made up of 15 amino acids. Unmatched junction bases numbered 9, after V lost 2 bases and J lost 8 bases. The chain's CDR3 is CSARPTGVVDSPLHF. DNA of the CDR3: TGCAGTGCTAGACCAACAGGGGTTGTAGATTCACCCCTCCACTTT.